This T cell receptor beta chain was identified in a study of Graves' ophthalmopathy and Graves' hyperthyroidism. The study, taken as a whole, reports: In separating ophthalmopathy from stable hyperthyroidism, a 13-signature model achieved about 91% sensitivity and around 80% specificity. Blood also carried most expanded thyroid clonotypes exceeding 0.001 frequency.

In the case of this clonotype: No antigen is known for it.

From RNA, the CDR3 regions of TCR beta chains were amplified and sequenced. First-round RT-PCR used HTBI primers; second-round multiplex PCR followed. TCRdb analysed the multiplex PCR reads with MiXCR anew, one entry per CDR3 protein. The repertoire holds hundreds of thousands of distinct CDR3 sequences, with roughly 41% as singletons. The length of the CDR3 is 16 residues. The germline CDR1 and CDR2 sequences are SEHNR and FQNEAQ (reference sequence). The ends were cut back, 1 base at V and 2 bases at J, with 12 bases in the middle. Source material: peripheral blood. The chain links TRBV7-9 to TRBJ1-5; no definite D call. This clonotype originated in an adult man with Graves' ophthalmopathy. The CDR3 spells CASSLVSPSGNQPQHF. CDR3 coding DNA: TGTGCCAGCAGCTTAGTTTCGCCGTCTGGCAATCAGCCCCAGCATTTT.